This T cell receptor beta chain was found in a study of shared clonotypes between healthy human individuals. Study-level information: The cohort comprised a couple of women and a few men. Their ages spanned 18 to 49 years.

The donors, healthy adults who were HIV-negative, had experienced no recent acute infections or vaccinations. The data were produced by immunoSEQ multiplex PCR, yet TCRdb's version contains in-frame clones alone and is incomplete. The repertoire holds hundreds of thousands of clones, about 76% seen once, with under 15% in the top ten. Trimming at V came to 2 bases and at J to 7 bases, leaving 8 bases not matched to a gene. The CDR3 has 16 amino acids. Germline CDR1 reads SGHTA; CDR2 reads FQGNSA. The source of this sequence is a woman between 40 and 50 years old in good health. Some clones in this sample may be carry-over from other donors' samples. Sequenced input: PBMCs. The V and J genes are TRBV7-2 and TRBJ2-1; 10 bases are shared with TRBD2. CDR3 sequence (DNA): TGTGCCAGCAGCTTATGGGCTAGCGGGAGTAGTAATGAGCAGTTCTTC. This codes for CASSLWASGSSNEQFF.